The present T cell receptor beta chain was sequenced within a study of shared clonotypes between healthy human individuals (dated by TCRdb to 2018 to 2021). At the level of the whole study: Three men and a couple of women, aged 18 to 49 years, made up the cohort. For each donor, CD4 naive and CD4 memory were each run on three plates, CD8 naive on two plates, and CD8 memory on one plate. The study deeply sequenced blood TCR repertoires of about 5 healthy adults to estimate repertoire size and the extent of clonotype sharing between individuals. Between about 0.9 and 8.9 billion PBMCs per donor were obtained by leukapheresis. Libraries were prepared and TCR repertoires were sequenced by different laboratories using diverse techniques, in order to increase sequencing depth and limit assay-specific biases. Here is what the overall study found, with its caveats: Because the study included only a small number of donors, the genetic and exposure-history diversity represented was limited. Sampling was restricted to blood, and TCR repertoires in tissue are likely to differ from TCR repertoires in blood. Even with the large sequencing depth, rarefaction of the sorted-subset datasets indicated that sequencing was incomplete. Estimated clonotype richness was generally larger for naive than for memory subsets. When several donors were compared, the shared fraction of clonotypes was roughly 4.8% for naive CD4, about 4% for naive CD8, 2.3% for memory CD4, and less than 0.45% for memory CD8. Pairwise subsampling indicated that sequencing depth was expected to affect the degree of clonotype sharing among donors. Higher generation probabilities were observed for clonotypes shared by all four sorted-subset donors than for non-shared clonotypes.

TCR CDR3 regions were amplified from genomic DNA by multiplex PCR using the deep immunoSEQ assay. Extracted genomic DNA from each cell subset was distributed evenly across all wells of several immunoSEQ 96-well plates, and each plate was treated as a replicate. Each replicate PCR for sorted subsets received around 210 ng genomic DNA, equal to about 30,000 T cell genomes. Purified libraries were quantified with a Qubit 3.0 fluorometer, sized on a Bioanalyzer 2100, and re-quantified with the KAPA Library Quantification kit. Each immunoSEQ 96-well plate was sequenced on its own single-read 150-cycle Illumina NextSeq 550 flow cell. The study's own analysis went as follows. The immunoSEQ output contained only junctional sequences without quality scores, so filtering could not match that applied to full-length reads. To assign V/J genes and CDR3, sequences were annotated using PyIR, a Python wrapper for IgBLAST v1.9, with IMGT germline references. Any read was removed if the V/J assignment was weak (E-value above 1e-6), the CDR3 was missing, or the read contained stop codons, out-of-frame junctions, or ambiguous translated residues. V3J clonotypes were defined as sequences sharing an identical inferred V gene, J gene, and CDR3 amino acid sequence. To compute the percentage overlap between repertoires, the number of shared unique clonotypes was divided by the size of the smaller repertoire. Three approaches were used to assess repertoire richness: RTK rarefaction, the Chao1 estimator, and Recon v2.1 estimates of unobserved clonotypes. OLGA was used to compute generation probabilities for all TCRbeta clonotypes that the gDNA method yielded from a few donors. This immuneACCESS table, as held by TCRdb, lists in-frame sequences with V and J called but not all clones. Of the missing ones, under half trace to an unresolved V gene in checked studies; the others have no known cause. V and J calls plus clone size are reproduced from that table; the DNA served to infer D and trimming. Present in this sample are approximately 500,000 clones, 90% to 96% of which were seen just once. Clones ranked in the top ten supply less than 0.06% of the sample.

Notes on this clone: Its recognized antigen is unknown. No much larger clone is present one base from it, and per-base qualities are unavailable.

The donors were healthy, HIV-negative adults who had no recently reported acute infections or vaccinations. All donors were Caucasian adults living in Nashville, Tennessee, USA. CD4+ T cells were enriched by magnetic negative selection; naive cells were then positively selected on CD45RA, and the negative fraction formed the memory subset. Blood was collected by leukapheresis, and PBMCs were isolated by Ficoll-Histopaque density gradient centrifugation and then cryopreserved in liquid nitrogen vapor phase. Purity and quantity of every magnetically sorted T cell population were checked by analytical flow cytometry. Each sorted fraction had its genomic DNA isolated and then quantified by UV absorbance on a Nanodrop 2000c. The sample consisted of naive CD4+ T cells sorted from blood. Explained via the paper, the cell subset or site label denotes: CD45RA+ positively selected. The clonotype comes from a woman aged 25 to 39 in good health.

The CDR3 protein: CASSLSPRRGYYEQYF. The DNA sequence reads TGTGCCAGCAGTTTATCGCCGCGCAGGGGCTACTACGAGCAGTACTTC. Here the chain combines TRBV27 and TRBJ2-7; TRBD1 could be the D gene, as 6 bases match. From the germline V gene (reference sequence), CDR1 is MNHEY and CDR2 is SMNVEV. The CDR3 holds 16 amino acids from the cysteine to the phenylalanine. The DNA shown is the 48-base CDR3, in frame from base 1. Trimming takes 0 bases from V and 3 bases from J, and the germline ends sit 15 bases apart.